A single sample gave rise to the 9 T cell receptor beta chains below, sequenced in a study of Graves' ophthalmopathy and Graves' hyperthyroidism. Amplification of TCR beta CDR3 regions used RNA transcripts. RT-PCR with HTBI primers came first, then second-round multiplex PCR. A single record per CDR3 protein comes from TCRdb applying MiXCR to the multiplex PCR reads. The sample lists 500,000 to 800,000 distinct CDR3 sequences, over 40% seen once, with more than 3% in the top ten. The sample was peripheral blood. These receptors all come from an adult man with Graves' ophthalmopathy.

This clonotype was detected only a few times. This chain joins TRBV6-2 or TRBV6-3 and TRBJ1-2, with D perhaps TRBD1 (5 bases). Trimming cost V 2 bases and J 6 bases, with 19 bases left between them. The CDR3 contains 16 residues. Germline V CDR1 and CDR2: MNHEY, SVGEGT. The CDR3 protein is CASSYGTGRRVHGYTF. CDR3 DNA: TGTGCCAGCAGTTACGGGACGGGACGGAGGGTCCATGGCTACACCTTC.

To note about this clonotype: The CDR3 ends on some other residue instead of the conserved phenylalanine or tryptophan, so this is likely a read error. It is unclear where the CDR3 begins or ends on the DNA, so no DNA is shown, and the CDR3 is as TCRdb lists it. V is TRBV19 and J is TRBJ2-2; the table's D call, TRBD1, was not checked against the DNA. Counting both end residues, the CDR3 totals 8 amino acids. From germline, CDR1 is LNHDA and CDR2 SQIVND (reference sequence). The CDR3 sequence is CASNPQGA.

On this clonotype itself: An end of the junction does not agree with germline; a read error may underlie this. J is TRBJ1-1 and V is TRBV19, with 7 bases identical to TRBD1. From germline, CDR1 is LNHDA and CDR2 SQIVND (reference sequence). The length of the CDR3 is 14 residues. The CDR3 spells CASSIGGQILQASF. CDR3 nucleotide sequence: TGTGCCAGTAGTATAGGGGGACAGATTCTTCAAGCTTCCTTT.

This clonotype is a singleton in its sample. Just one base apart from a much larger clone, this may be a read error. The J gene is TRBJ1-5, the V gene TRBV19, with D possibly being TRBD1 (6 bases). Looked up from germline, CDR1 is LNHDA and CDR2 is SQIVND (reference sequence). This CDR3 contains 15 residues. CDR3 region: CTSSKGQILGQPQHF. The CDR3 coding sequence is TGTACCAGTAGTAAAGGACAGATTCTCGGGCAGCCCCAGCATTTT.

The chain employs TRBV20-1 and TRBJ2-3; D gene uncertain. Trimming left V 1 base short and J 5 bases short, with 4 bases between. The CDR3 is 11 residues long. CDR1 and CDR2 from the germline V gene are DFQATT and SNEGSKA (reference sequence). The CDR3 DNA reads TGCAGTGCTAGAGTAAGAGATACGCAGTATTTT. Translation: CSARVRDTQYF.

This chain uses TRBV20-1 with TRBJ1-3, with TRBD1 matching over 8 bases. The V and J ends lost 3 bases and 7 bases, in that order; junction bases with no gene match: 2. CDR3 size: 12 residues. Germline V lookup: CDR1 DFQATT, CDR2 SNEGSKA (reference sequence). The chain's CDR3 is CSARDRDNTIYF. CDR3 nucleotides: TGCAGTGCTAGGGACAGGGATAACACCATATATTTT.

This clonotype was counted at least ten times. The V and J genes are TRBV11-2 and TRBJ1-6; TRBD1 is a possible D gene (6 bases). The V gene's germline CDR1 is SGHAT and CDR2 FQNNGV. This CDR3 has 15 amino acids. The V gene lost 5 bases and the J gene lost 8 bases, with 16 bases spanning the gap. The CDR3 DNA sequence: TGTGCCAGCAGCCCCATCAGGGGCCTATATTCACCCCTCCACTTT. As protein: CASSPIRGLYSPLHF.

J is TRBJ1-5 and V is TRBV7-3; weak D call: TRBD1 (5 bases). Germline values: CDR1 SGHTA, CDR2 FQGTGA. The CDR3 is 13 residues long. V was shortened by 5 bases and J by 5 bases, with 10 bases between the two germline ends. DNA for the CDR3: TGTGCCAGCAGCAAGTGGGGCGATCAGCCCCAGCATTTT. Encoded protein: CASSKWGDQPQHF.

This clonotype was counted many times. J is TRBJ1-6 and V is TRBV2; perhaps TRBD1 as D (5 bases). Trimming removed 4 bases from V and 12 bases from J, with 16 bases in between. Germline lookup yields CDR1 SNHLY and CDR2 FYNNEI. The CDR3 runs to 14 residues. The CDR3 spells CASSVSQGRRPLHF. The CDR3 nucleotides are TGTGCCAGCAGTGTTTCCCAGGGCCGTCGACCCCTCCACTTT.